The present T cell receptor (beta chain) was sequenced within a study of cytomegalovirus exposure and HLA in healthy donors. Overall study context: Roughly 180 million T cells yielded roughly 120 million unique TCR beta sequences, as an earlier analysis found. The study, taken as a whole, reports: Cytomegalovirus association was assigned to about 150 TCR beta chains. Across HLA loci, a later analysis found differing TCR association rates, with DRB1 most and HLA-C fewest.

Germline lookup yields CDR1 MNHEY and CDR2 SVGAGI. V shed 2 bases and J 1 base; nucleotides not matched to a gene: 1. CDR3 size: 15 residues. As for this clone: Its specificity is unknown.

Primers included in the PCR were 60 Vbeta and 13 Jbeta primers. Clones were sequenced by immunoSEQ multiplex PCR, and TCRdb holds only the in-frame ones, with some missing. Of more than 85,000 clones in the sample, over 65% are singletons; the top ten hold roughly 12%. The clonotype was recovered from a man aged 30 to 45 in good health and CMV-seropositive. Source material: PBMCs. The chain links TRBV6-5 to TRBJ2-7; 11 bases match TRBD2. CDR3 amino acids: CASSYPSGGSYEQYF. CDR3 DNA sequence: TGTGCCAGCAGTTACCCTAGCGGGGGGTCCTACGAGCAGTACTTC.